Listed below are T cell receptor beta chains from one sample, sequenced in a study of blood T cells in healthy people across ages. TCRdb redid the calling of the 5' RACE reads with MiXCR, one entry per CDR3 protein. The repertoire holds about 640,000 distinct CDR3 sequences, with roughly 58% as singletons. The material sequenced was blood. All receptors come from a man between 60 and 75 years old in good health. CDR3s include the opening cysteine and the closing phenylalanine or tryptophan. Each record gives: V gene, J gene, CDR3 protein.

V gene: TRBV5-1; J gene: TRBJ2-1; CDR3 protein: CASSPSVAGAYNEQFF
V gene: TRBV5-1; J gene: TRBJ2-5; CDR3 protein: CASSLLGGIRETQYF
V gene: TRBV2; J gene: TRBJ2-7; CDR3 protein: CASRGQGLIGHHYEQYF
V gene: TRBV10-3; J gene: TRBJ2-5; CDR3 protein: CAIGQGYQETQYF
V gene: TRBV4-1; J gene: TRBJ1-1; CDR3 protein: CASSQPDRVRNTEAFF
V gene: TRBV7-9; J gene: TRBJ1-5; CDR3 protein: CASSRDSAFQPQHF
V gene: TRBV20-1; J gene: TRBJ2-2; CDR3 protein: CSARTANTGELFF
V gene: TRBV5-1; J gene: NA; CDR3 protein: CASSPSGQAYNEQYF
V gene: TRBV9; J gene: TRBJ2-5; CDR3 protein: CASSASGTGGRETQYF
V gene: TRBV6-2/TRBV6-3; J gene: TRBJ2-7; CDR3 protein: CASRPWTGGIDEQYF
V gene: TRBV20-1; J gene: TRBJ1-1; CDR3 protein: CSAPRTMNTEAFF
V gene: TRBV7-9; J gene: TRBJ1-1; CDR3 protein: CASSVGILNTEAFF
V gene: TRBV5-1; J gene: TRBJ2-1; CDR3 protein: CATEVGAGGFTNEQFF
V gene: TRBV6-5; J gene: TRBJ1-6; CDR3 protein: CASTRSGTGSSPLHF
V gene: TRBV6-1; J gene: TRBJ2-7; CDR3 protein: CASSERQGSYEQYF
V gene: TRBV29-1; J gene: TRBJ2-5; CDR3 protein: CSAAQGQGGETQYF
V gene: TRBV5-1; J gene: TRBJ2-3; CDR3 protein: CASSLGQGIDTQYF
V gene: TRBV29-1; J gene: TRBJ2-1; CDR3 protein: CSVGGGGRLVGEQFF
V gene: TRBV7-2; J gene: TRBJ2-7; CDR3 protein: CASSQRQGPYEQYF
V gene: TRBV15; J gene: TRBJ1-2; CDR3 protein: CATSRDWDRTGGYTF
V gene: TRBV6-2/TRBV6-3; J gene: TRBJ2-5; CDR3 protein: CASRDGNEETQYF
V gene: TRBV29-1; J gene: TRBJ2-3; CDR3 protein: CSVDGLVFQTDTQYF
V gene: TRBV20-1; J gene: TRBJ2-1; CDR3 protein: CSARPTSGGSYNEQFF
V gene: TRBV10-3; J gene: TRBJ2-1; CDR3 protein: CAISNGRWDEQFF
V gene: TRBV6-1; J gene: TRBJ1-2; CDR3 protein: CASSEGDRVTYGYTF
V gene: TRBV5-1; J gene: TRBJ2-4; CDR3 protein: CASSLGGDLAKNIQYF
V gene: TRBV29-1; J gene: TRBJ2-3; CDR3 protein: CSVVRDRGTDTQYF
V gene: TRBV2; J gene: NA; CDR3 protein: CATTRDYRGEQYF
V gene: TRBV10-3; J gene: TRBJ1-6; CDR3 protein: CAISESQGADLNSPLHF
V gene: TRBV5-5; J gene: NA; CDR3 protein: CASSPRLGGQETQYF
V gene: TRBV20-1; J gene: TRBJ1-2; CDR3 protein: CSAPSPLYGYTF
V gene: TRBV20-1; J gene: TRBJ1-5; CDR3 protein: CSARQVGQPQHF
V gene: TRBV2; J gene: TRBJ2-7; CDR3 protein: CAITEGYEQYF
V gene: TRBV5-6; J gene: TRBJ2-5; CDR3 protein: CASSLGQPKRAQYF
V gene: TRBV6-1; J gene: TRBJ2-7; CDR3 protein: CASSEFQDLTAYEQYF
V gene: TRBV5-1; J gene: TRBJ2-1; CDR3 protein: CASSFDMVNEQFF
V gene: TRBV3-1; J gene: TRBJ2-7; CDR3 protein: CASSQGQGPGYEQYF
V gene: TRBV12-3/TRBV12-4; J gene: TRBJ2-1; CDR3 protein: CASSPAVGQGAPEQFF
V gene: TRBV20-1; J gene: TRBJ2-3; CDR3 protein: CSARTPGPLAQYF
V gene: TRBV20-1; J gene: TRBJ2-3; CDR3 protein: CSARDRQPQDTQYF
V gene: TRBV7-2; J gene: TRBJ2-5; CDR3 protein: CASSLVAGVGETQYF
V gene: TRBV20-1; J gene: TRBJ1-2; CDR3 protein: CSPRGDRGLLNYGYTF
V gene: TRBV11-2; J gene: NA; CDR3 protein: CASSLGTSGRGETQYF